The 17 T cell receptor beta chains presented below share a single source sample, sequenced in a study of sequential checkpoint blockade in melanoma. The treatment is: randomized to nivolumab then ipilimumab (arm A) or the reverse (arm B). The table came from immunoSEQ multiplex PCR; TCRdb's copy has only in-frame clones and leaves some out. This sample has approximately 37,000 clones, with almost 85% found just once. The sample was CD8+ T cells sorted from blood (inferred from file names), taken from a patient given nivolumab and ipilimumab in sequence. All receptors derive from a human donor with melanoma.

The chain carries TRBV13 and TRBJ1-3; TRBD1 might be the D (6 bases). CDR1 is PRHDT, CDR2 FYEKMQ, per germline (reference sequence). Deletions cut 1 base from V and 2 bases from J, with 9 bases between. The CDR3 sequence is 15 residues long. The DNA of the CDR3 is TGTGCCAGCAGCTTAGAGGGGGTAGCTGGAAACACCATATATTTT. This translates into CASSLEGVAGNTIYF.

This clone was observed a few times. The chain joins TRBV21-1 to TRBJ2-7; the table's TRBD1 call for D was not verified on the DNA. TRBV21-1 is annotated as a pseudogene. The CDR3 runs to 16 residues. CDR3 coding DNA: TGTGCCAGCAGCAAAGTGGGGGCTCCGAGCAACTACGAGCAGTACTTC. Its translation is CASSKVGAPSNYEQYF.

The gene calls are TRBV14 and TRBJ2-1; D call uncertain. The V and J ends lost 1 base and 10 bases respectively, with 8 bases between them. This CDR3 has 12 amino acids. The germline CDR1 and CDR2 sequences are SGHDN and FVKESK. The CDR3 loop is CASSQATEEQFF. The CDR3 bases are TGTGCCAGCAGCCAAGCAACGGAGGAGCAGTTCTTC.

The V gene is TRBV10-2, the J gene TRBJ1-2; TRBD1 agrees at 8 bases. This CDR3 spans 15 amino acids. V trimming: 3 bases; J trimming: 7 bases; junction bases outside the gene matches: 10. Germline V gene data show CDR1 as WSHSY and CDR2 as SAAADI. CDR3 protein: CASSETMAGGFGYTF. In DNA form, the CDR3 reads TGCGCCAGCAGTGAAACAATGGCAGGGGGCTTTGGCTACACCTTC.

The genes are TRBV6-4 and TRBJ1-3; D gene unclear. The germline gives CDR1 MRHNA, CDR2 SNTAGT. Trimming cost V 4 bases and J 0 bases, with 13 bases left between them. The CDR3 is made up of 16 amino acids. Here the CDR3 DNA reads TGTGCCAGCAGTGGTAGGAGGACCACCTCTGGAAACACCATATATTTT. Translation: CASSGRRTTSGNTIYF.

The CDR3 loop reads CASSLTSGALNEQYF. CDR3 coding DNA: TGTGCCAGCAGCTTGACTAGCGGGGCTTTGAACGAGCAGTACTTC. The V gene is TRBV7-2, the J gene TRBJ2-7, with 11 bases identical to TRBD2. Germline assignment: CDR1 SGHTA and CDR2 FQGNSA. This CDR3 region has 15 residues. The junction had 6 bases not matched to a gene; V was cut back by 3 bases and J by 5 bases. The full variable domain, with the rest looked up from reference TRBV7-2 and TRBJ2-7, is GAGVSQSPSNKVTEKGKDVELRCDPISGHTALYWYRQSLGQGLEFLIYFQGNSAPDKSGLPSDRFSAERTGGSVSTLTIQRTQQEDSAVYLCASSLTSGALNEQYFGPGTRLTVT.

This clone appeared a few times. The V gene is TRBV4-1, the J gene TRBJ2-7; TRBD2 might be the D (6 bases). Germline assignment: CDR1 MGHRA and CDR2 YSYEKL. The CDR3 runs to 15 residues. V dropped 1 base and J dropped 7 bases, with 17 bases sitting between them. In nucleotides, the CDR3 is TGCGCCAGCAGCCAAGGTAGGATGCGCGGGGAAGAGCAGTACTTC. Translation gives CASSQGRMRGEEQYF.

The chain recombines TRBV12-5 with TRBJ1-3, with D uncertain. CDR1 is LGHNT and CDR2 is FRNRAP in the germline V gene. Between the trimmed V and J ends, which lost 7 bases and 0 bases, there was a span of 10 bases. CDR3 length equals 14 residues. The CDR3 reads CASAPDTSGNTIYF. For the CDR3, the DNA is TGTGCTAGTGCCCCTGACACCTCTGGAAACACCATATATTTT.

This chain uses TRBV27 with TRBJ1-1; D is unclear. Germline lookup yields CDR1 MNHEY and CDR2 SMNVEV (reference sequence). The CDR3 loop spans 13 amino acids. The ends were cut back, 5 bases at V and 0 bases at J, with 7 bases in the middle. CDR3 loop: CASSPQVNTEAFF. The DNA for the CDR3 is TGTGCCAGCAGTCCGCAGGTGAACACTGAAGCTTTCTTT.

The chain is built from TRBV4-1 and TRBJ2-7, with 11 bases fitting TRBD1. The germline V gene encodes CDR1 MGHRA and CDR2 YSYEKL. The CDR3 extends over 14 amino acids. The ends lost 4 bases at V and 7 bases at J; junction bases unmatched: 6. CDR3 in amino acids: CASSLGQGEVEQYF. In nucleotides, the CDR3 is TGCGCCAGCAGCCTGGGACAGGGGGAAGTTGAGCAGTACTTC.

This clone was observed a few times. The rearrangement joins TRBV9 to TRBJ1-2; tentatively, D is TRBD1 (6 bases). The germline V gene has CDR1 SGDLS and CDR2 YYNGEE. The CDR3 runs 17 residues. Trimming removed 2 bases from V and 6 bases from J, with 23 bases in between. CDR3 sequence (DNA): TGTGCCAGCAGCGTCCGGGACAAACCCCATAGCCGAGATGGCTACACCTTC. As protein: CASSVRDKPHSRDGYTF.

The chain recombines TRBV10-1 with TRBJ2-3; the match to TRBD2 covers 8 bases. CDR1 WNHNN and CDR2 SYGVQD come from the germline V gene (reference sequence). This CDR3 is 14 amino acids long. With 3 bases clipped from V and 2 bases from J, the junction kept 1 base outside the gene matches. CDR3 nucleotide sequence: TGCGCCAGCAGTGAAGCGGGGGCCACAGATACGCAGTATTTT. Amino acid sequence: CASSEAGATDTQYF.

V usage is TRBV7-9 and J usage is TRBJ2-1; D is unclear. The germline gives CDR1 SEHNR, CDR2 FQNEAQ (reference sequence). There are 10 residues in the CDR3. Trimming took off 1 base at V and 10 bases at J, with 2 bases between the two ends. The CDR3 here is CASSLVEQFF. For the CDR3, the DNA is TGTGCCAGCAGCTTAGTAGAGCAGTTCTTC.

The V and J genes are TRBV19 and TRBJ2-1; D is possibly TRBD1 (5 bases). The germline V and J ends were trimmed by 4 bases and 4 bases, with 11 bases remaining between them. The CDR3 covers 14 residues. Per the germline V gene, CDR1 is LNHDA and CDR2 is SQIVND (reference sequence). CDR3 sequence: CASSKTDSYNEQFF. CDR3 nucleotides: TGTGCCAGTAGTAAGACAGACTCTTACAATGAGCAGTTCTTC. The entire variable domain, with the rest obtained from reference TRBV19 and TRBJ2-1, is as follows: DGGITQSPKYLFRKEGQNVTLSCEQNLNHDAMYWYRQDPGQGLRLIYYSQIVNDFQKGDIAEGYSVSREKKESFPLTVTSAQKNPTAFYLCASSKTDSYNEQFFGPGTRLTVL.

The rearrangement uses TRBV5-1 and TRBJ2-1, with 7 bases matching TRBD2. The CDR3 has 12 residues. Germline assignment: CDR1 SGHRS and CDR2 YFSETQ. The V segment lost 3 bases and the J segment 10 bases; nucleotides outside the gene matches: 4. DNA for the CDR3: TGCGCCAGCAGCTCCCGGACTAGGGAGCAGTTCTTC. Protein sequence: CASSSRTREQFF.

This clone was observed once. The genes are TRBV5-1 and TRBJ2-5, with 8 bases fitting TRBD1. The DNA end is a closer match to TRBJ2-7, so the J assignment may be wrong. Germline V gene data show CDR1 as SGHRS and CDR2 as YFSETQ. CDR3 size: 14 residues. CDR3 region: CASSLAGTGYEQYF. The CDR3 bases are TGCGCCAGCAGCTTAGCCGGGACAGGATACGAGCAGTACTTC.

The chain uses TRBV6-1 and TRBJ2-6; 7 bases align to TRBD1. The CDR3 consists of 18 residues. Germline CDR1 and CDR2: MNHNS and SASEGT. The ends lost 0 bases at V and 0 bases at J; junction bases unmatched: 5. CDR3 region: CASSEARTGPSGANVLTF. CDR3 sequence (DNA): TGTGCCAGCAGTGAAGCCCGGACAGGTCCCTCTGGGGCCAACGTCCTGACTTTC.